Given below is one T cell receptor (beta chain) in context. The antigen remains undetermined. Between the trimmed V and J ends, which lost 2 bases and 2 bases, there was a span of 13 bases. Germline assignment: CDR1 GTSNPN and CDR2 SVGIG (reference sequence). This CDR3 spans 15 amino acids. This sample was taken from a study of beta chain features in type 1 diabetes. Study outcomes and limitations: Researchers report that Type 1 diabetes patients had moderately but significantly shorter TCRB CDR3s across all four CD4+ subsets.

The whole isolated RNA underwent reverse transcription, so sequencing captured expressed TCRB transcripts. The protocol was immunoSEQ multiplex PCR, while the TCRdb copy is restricted to in-frame clones and leaves out a portion. The profile shows about 640,000 clones, 9.5% to 15% of them singletons. Staining for CD45RO/CCR7/CD25/CD127/CD95/CD27 allowed sorting of CD4+ naive, central memory, regulatory and stem cell-like memory cells. Material: naive CD4+ T cells from blood. The rearrangement uses TRBV30 and TRBJ1-3; maybe TRBD1 (6 bases). This sequence was found in a man aged 30 to 45 with type 1 diabetes. Here the CDR3 DNA reads TGTGCCTGGAGTCTGAGGGGGAACCCTGGAAACACCATATATTTT. It translates to CAWSLRGNPGNTIYF.